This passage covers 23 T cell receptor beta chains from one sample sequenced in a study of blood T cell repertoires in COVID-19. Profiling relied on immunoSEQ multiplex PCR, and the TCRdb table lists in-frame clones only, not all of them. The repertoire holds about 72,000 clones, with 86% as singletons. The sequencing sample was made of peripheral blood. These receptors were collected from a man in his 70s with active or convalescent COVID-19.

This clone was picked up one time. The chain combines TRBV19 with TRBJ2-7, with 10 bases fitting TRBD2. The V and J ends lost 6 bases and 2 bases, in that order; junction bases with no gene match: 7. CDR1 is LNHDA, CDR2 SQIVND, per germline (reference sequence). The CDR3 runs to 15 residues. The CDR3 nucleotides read TGTGCCAGTAGGAGAAGACTAGCGGGTCCCTACGAGCAGTACTTC. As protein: CASRRRLAGPYEQYF.

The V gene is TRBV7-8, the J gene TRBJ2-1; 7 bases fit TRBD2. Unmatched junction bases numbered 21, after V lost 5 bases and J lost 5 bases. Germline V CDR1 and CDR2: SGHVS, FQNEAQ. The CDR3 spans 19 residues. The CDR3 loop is CASSRNGLWEVRGDNEQFF. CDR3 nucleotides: TGTGCCAGCAGCAGAAACGGCTTGTGGGAGGTTCGGGGGGACAATGAGCAGTTCTTC. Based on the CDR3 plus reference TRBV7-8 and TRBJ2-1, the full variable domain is GAGVSQSPRYKVAKRGQDVALRCDPISGHVSLFWYQQALGQGPEFLTYFQNEAQLDKSGLPSDRFFAERPEGSVSTLKIQRTQQEDSAVYLCASSRNGLWEVRGDNEQFFGPGTRLTVL.

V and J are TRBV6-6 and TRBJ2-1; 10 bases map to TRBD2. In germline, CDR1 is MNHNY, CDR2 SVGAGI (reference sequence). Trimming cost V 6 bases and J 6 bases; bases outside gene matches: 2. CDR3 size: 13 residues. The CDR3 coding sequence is TGTGCCAGCAGACGGACTAGCGGCAATGAGCAGTTCTTC. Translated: CASRRTSGNEQFF.

The CDR3 region is CASSRNRVEEKLFF. The CDR3 DNA follows: TGTGCCAGCAGCCGCAACAGGGTCGAGGAAAAACTGTTTTTT. The chain couples TRBV4-2 to TRBJ1-4; weak D call: TRBD1 (6 bases). V lost 4 bases, J lost 8 bases, and 14 bases lay in between. This CDR3 has 14 amino acids. Germline V lookup: CDR1 LGHNA, CDR2 YNFKEQ.

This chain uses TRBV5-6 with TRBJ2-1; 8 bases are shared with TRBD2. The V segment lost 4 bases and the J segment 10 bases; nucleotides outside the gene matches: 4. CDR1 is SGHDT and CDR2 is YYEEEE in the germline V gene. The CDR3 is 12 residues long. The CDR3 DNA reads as TGTGCCAGCAGCCTCGGGAGGGGCGAGCAGTTCTTC. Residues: CASSLGRGEQFF.

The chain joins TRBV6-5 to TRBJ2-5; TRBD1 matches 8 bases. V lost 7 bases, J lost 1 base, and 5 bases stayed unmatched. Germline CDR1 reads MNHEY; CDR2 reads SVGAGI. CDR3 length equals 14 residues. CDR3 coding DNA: TGTGCCAGCACAGGGGGCCTAGGCCAAGAGACCCAGTACTTC. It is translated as CASTGGLGQETQYF.

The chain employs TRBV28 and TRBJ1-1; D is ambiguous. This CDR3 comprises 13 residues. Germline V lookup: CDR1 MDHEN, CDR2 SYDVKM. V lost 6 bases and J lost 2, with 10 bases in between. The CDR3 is CASRWTGNTEAFF. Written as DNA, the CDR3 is TGTGCCAGCAGGTGGACGGGAAACACTGAAGCTTTCTTT.

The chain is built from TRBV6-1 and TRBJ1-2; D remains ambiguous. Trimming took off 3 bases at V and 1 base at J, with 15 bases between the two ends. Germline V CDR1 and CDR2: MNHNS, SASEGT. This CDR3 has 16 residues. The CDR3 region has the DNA TGTGCCAGCAGTGAGTTTGGGCAGAAATTTAACTATGGCTACACCTTC. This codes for CASSEFGQKFNYGYTF.

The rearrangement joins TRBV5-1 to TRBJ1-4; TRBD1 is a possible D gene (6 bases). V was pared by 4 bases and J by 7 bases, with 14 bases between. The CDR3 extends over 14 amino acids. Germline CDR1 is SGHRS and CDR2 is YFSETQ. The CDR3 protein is CASSTVGASEKLFF. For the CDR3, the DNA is TGCGCCAGCAGCACCGTGGGGGCTTCTGAAAAACTGTTTTTT.

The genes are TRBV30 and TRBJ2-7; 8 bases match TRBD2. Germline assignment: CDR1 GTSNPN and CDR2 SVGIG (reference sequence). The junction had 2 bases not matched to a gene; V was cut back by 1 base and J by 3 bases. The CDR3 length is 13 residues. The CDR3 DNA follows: TGTGCCTGGAGTGGACTAGCGAGCTACGAGCAGTACTTC. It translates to CAWSGLASYEQYF.

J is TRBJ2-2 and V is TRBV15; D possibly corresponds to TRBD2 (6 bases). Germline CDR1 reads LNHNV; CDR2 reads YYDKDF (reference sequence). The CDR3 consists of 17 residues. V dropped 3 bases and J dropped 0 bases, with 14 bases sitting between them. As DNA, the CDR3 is TGTGCCACCAGCAGGCCCCGGGCGGGGACGAACACCGGGGAGCTGTTTTTT. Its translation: CATSRPRAGTNTGELFF.

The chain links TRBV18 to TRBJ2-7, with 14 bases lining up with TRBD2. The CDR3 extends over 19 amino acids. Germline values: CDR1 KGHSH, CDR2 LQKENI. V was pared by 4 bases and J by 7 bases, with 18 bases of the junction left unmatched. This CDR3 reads CASSLYGSRGTSGSQEQYF. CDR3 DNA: TGTGCCAGCTCACTATATGGATCGAGGGGGACTAGCGGGAGTCAGGAGCAGTACTTC.

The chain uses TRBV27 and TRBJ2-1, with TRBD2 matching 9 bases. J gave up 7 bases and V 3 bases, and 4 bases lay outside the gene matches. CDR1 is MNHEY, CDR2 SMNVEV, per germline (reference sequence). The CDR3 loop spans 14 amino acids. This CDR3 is CASSLAGGQNEQFF. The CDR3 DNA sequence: TGTGCCAGCAGTTTGGCGGGAGGGCAGAATGAGCAGTTCTTC.

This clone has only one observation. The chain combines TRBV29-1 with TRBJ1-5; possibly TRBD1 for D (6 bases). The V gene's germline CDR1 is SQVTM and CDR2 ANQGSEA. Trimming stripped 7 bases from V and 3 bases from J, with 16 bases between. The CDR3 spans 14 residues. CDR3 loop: CSAKTGTSNQPQHF. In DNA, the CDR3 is TGCAGCGCGAAAACAGGGACATCCAATCAGCCCCAGCATTTT.

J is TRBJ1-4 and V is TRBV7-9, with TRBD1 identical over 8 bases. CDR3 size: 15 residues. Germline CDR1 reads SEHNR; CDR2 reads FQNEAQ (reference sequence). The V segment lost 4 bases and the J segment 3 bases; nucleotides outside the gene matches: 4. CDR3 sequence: CASSSQGAPNEKLFF. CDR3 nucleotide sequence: TGTGCCAGCAGCTCCCAGGGGGCTCCTAATGAAAAACTGTTTTTT.

CDR3 residues: CASSLRGQSANNSPLHF. The CDR3 bases are TGCGCCAGCAGCCTCAGGGGCCAGAGCGCGAATAATTCACCCCTCCACTTT. The rearrangement links TRBV5-1 to TRBJ1-6, with D possibly TRBD1 on 6 matching bases. The V end lost 4 bases, the J end lost 5 bases, and 19 bases lay between the germline ends. CDR1 SGHRS and CDR2 YFSETQ come from the germline V gene. The CDR3 runs 17 residues.

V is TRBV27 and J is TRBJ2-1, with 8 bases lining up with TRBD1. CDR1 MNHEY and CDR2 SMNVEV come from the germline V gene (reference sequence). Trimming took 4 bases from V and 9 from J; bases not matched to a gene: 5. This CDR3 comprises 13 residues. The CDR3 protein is CASSYQGASEQFF. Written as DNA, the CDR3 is TGTGCCAGCAGTTATCAGGGGGCGAGTGAGCAGTTCTTC.

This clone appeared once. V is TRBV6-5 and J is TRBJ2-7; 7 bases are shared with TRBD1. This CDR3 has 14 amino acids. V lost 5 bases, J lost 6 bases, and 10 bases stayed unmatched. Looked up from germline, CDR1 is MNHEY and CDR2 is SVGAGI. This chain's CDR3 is CASSRNHRGGEQYF. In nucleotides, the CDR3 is TGTGCCAGCAGTCGAAACCACAGGGGTGGCGAGCAGTACTTC.

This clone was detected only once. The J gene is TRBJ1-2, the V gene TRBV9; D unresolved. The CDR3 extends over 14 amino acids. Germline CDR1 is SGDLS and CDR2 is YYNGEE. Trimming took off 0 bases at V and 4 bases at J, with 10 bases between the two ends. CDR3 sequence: CASSVETGVYGYTF. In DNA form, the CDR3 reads TGTGCCAGCAGCGTAGAAACGGGAGTCTATGGCTACACCTTC.

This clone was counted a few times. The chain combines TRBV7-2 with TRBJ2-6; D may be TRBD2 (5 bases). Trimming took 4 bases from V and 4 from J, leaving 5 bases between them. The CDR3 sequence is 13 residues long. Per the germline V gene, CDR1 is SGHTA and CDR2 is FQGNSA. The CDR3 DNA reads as TGTGCCAGCAGCTCGGGGGGGGCCAACGTCCTGACTTTC. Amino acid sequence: CASSSGGANVLTF.

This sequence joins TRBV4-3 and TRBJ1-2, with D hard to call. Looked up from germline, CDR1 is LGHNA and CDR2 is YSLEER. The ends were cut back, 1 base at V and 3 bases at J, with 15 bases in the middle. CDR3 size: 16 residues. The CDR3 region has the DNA TGCGCCAGCAGCCAAGGCGGTAGATGGGGAGACTATGGCTACACCTTC. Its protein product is CASSQGGRWGDYGYTF.

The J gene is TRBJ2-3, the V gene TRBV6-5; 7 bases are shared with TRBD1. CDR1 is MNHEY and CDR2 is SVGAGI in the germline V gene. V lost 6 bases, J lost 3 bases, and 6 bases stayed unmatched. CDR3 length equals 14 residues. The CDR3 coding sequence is TGTGCCAGCAGACCCAGGGGGTTGACAGATACGCAGTATTTT. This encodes CASRPRGLTDTQYF.

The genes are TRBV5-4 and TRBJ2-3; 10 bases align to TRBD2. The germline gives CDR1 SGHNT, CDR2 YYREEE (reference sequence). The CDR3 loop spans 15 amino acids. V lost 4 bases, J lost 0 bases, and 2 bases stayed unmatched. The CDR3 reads CASSATSGSTDTQYF. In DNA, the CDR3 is TGTGCCAGCAGCGCGACTAGCGGGAGCACAGATACGCAGTATTTT.